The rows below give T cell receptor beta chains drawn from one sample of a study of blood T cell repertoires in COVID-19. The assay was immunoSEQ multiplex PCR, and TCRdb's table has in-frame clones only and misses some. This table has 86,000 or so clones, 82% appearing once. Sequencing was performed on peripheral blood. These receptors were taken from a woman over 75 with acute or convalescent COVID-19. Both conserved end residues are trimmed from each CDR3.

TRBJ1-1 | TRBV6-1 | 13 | ASSEGAGVNTEAF
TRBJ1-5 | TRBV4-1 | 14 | ASSLGQGAWDQPQH
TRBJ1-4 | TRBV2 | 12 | ASRVQGAGEKLF
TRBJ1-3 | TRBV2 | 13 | ASSSTGSSGNTIY
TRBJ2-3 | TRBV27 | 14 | ASSLKAGGTLDTQY
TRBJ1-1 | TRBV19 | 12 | ASSIGGQGSQAF
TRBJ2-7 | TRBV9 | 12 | ASSPLRGPNEQY
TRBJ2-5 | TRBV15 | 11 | ATSRDLQETQY
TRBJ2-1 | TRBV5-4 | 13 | ASSQDRGNYNEQF
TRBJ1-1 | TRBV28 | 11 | ASSLSVITEAF
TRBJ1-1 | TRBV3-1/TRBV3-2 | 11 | ASGGTVDTEAF
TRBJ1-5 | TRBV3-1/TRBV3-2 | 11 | ASSQIRGQPQH
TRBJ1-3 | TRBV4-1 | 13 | ASSQEGGNGNTIY
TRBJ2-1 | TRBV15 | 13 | ATSRLRKGGNEQF
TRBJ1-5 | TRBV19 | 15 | ASSPRDSVYSNQPQH
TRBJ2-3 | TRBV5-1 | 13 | ASTLFSGRTDTQY
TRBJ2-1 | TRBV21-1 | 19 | ASSKAYRGHERGEPYNEQF
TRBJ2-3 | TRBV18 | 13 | ASSAGTGITDTQY
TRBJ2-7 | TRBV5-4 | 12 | ASSLVGEADEQY
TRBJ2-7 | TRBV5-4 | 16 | ASSLGLAGGPVAYEQY
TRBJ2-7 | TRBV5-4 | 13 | ASSPGTGGKNEQY
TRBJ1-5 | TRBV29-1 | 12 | SVLNSDLNQPQH
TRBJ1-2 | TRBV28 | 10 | ASRTGGSGYT
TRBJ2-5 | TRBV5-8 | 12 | ASSLYGQQETQY
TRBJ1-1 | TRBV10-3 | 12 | AIRSRTGDTEAF
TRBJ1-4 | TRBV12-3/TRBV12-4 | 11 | ASSIIQGEKLF
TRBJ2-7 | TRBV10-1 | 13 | ASRGSGTGPYEQY